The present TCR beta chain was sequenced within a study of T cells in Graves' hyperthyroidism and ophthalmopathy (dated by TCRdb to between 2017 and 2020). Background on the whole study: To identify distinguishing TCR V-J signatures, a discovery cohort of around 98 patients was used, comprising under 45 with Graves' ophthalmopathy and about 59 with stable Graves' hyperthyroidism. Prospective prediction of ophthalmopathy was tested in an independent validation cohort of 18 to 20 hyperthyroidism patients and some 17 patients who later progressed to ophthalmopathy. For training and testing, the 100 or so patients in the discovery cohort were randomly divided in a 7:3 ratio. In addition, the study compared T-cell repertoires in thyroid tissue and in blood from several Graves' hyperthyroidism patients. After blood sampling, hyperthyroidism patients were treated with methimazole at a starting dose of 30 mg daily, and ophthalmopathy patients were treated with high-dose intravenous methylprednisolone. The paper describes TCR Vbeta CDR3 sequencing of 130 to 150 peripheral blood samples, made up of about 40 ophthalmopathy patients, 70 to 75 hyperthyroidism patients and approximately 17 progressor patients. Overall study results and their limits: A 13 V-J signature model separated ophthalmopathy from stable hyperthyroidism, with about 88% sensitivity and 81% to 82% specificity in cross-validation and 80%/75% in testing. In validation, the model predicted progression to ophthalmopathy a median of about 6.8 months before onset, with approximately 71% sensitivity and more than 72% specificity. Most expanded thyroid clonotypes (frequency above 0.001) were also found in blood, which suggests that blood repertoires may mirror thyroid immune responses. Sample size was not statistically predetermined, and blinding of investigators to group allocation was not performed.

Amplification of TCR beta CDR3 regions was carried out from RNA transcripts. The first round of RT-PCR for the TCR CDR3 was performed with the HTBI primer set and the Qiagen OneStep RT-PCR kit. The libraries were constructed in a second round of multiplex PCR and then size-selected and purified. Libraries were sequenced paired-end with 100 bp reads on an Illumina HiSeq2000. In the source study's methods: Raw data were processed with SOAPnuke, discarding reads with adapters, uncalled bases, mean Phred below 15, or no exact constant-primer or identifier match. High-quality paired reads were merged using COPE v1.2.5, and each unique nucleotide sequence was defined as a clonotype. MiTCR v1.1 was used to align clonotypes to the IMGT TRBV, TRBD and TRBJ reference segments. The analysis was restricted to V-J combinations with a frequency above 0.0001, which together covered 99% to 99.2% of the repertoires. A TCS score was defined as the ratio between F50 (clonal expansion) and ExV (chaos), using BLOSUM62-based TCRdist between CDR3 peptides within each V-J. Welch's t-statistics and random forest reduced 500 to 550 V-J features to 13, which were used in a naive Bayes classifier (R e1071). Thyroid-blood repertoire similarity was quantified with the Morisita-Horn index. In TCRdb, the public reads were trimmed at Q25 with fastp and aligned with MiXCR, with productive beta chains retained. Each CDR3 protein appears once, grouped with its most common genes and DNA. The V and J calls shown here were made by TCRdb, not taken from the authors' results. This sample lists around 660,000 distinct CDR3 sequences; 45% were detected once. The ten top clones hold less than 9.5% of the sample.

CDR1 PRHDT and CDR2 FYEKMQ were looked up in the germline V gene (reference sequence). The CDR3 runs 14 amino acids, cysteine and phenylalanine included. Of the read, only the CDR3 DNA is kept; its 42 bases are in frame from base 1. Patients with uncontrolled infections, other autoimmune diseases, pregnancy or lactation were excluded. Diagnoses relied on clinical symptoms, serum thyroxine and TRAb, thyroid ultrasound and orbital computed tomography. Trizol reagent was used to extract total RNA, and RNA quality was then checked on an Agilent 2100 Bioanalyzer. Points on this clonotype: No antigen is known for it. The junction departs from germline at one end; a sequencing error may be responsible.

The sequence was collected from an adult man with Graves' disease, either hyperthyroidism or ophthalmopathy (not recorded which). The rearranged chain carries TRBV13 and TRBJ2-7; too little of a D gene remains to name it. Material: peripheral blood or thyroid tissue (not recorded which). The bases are TGTGCCAGCAGTCGGACGGAGTACTCCTACGGGCAGTACTTC. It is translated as CASSRTEYSYGQYF. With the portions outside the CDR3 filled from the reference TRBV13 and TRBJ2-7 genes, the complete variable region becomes AAGVIQSPRHLIKEKRETATLKCYPIPRHDTVYWYQQGPGQDPQFLISFYEKMQSDKGSIPDRFSAQQFSDYHSELNMSSLELGDSALYFCASSRTEYSYGQYFGPGTRLTVT.